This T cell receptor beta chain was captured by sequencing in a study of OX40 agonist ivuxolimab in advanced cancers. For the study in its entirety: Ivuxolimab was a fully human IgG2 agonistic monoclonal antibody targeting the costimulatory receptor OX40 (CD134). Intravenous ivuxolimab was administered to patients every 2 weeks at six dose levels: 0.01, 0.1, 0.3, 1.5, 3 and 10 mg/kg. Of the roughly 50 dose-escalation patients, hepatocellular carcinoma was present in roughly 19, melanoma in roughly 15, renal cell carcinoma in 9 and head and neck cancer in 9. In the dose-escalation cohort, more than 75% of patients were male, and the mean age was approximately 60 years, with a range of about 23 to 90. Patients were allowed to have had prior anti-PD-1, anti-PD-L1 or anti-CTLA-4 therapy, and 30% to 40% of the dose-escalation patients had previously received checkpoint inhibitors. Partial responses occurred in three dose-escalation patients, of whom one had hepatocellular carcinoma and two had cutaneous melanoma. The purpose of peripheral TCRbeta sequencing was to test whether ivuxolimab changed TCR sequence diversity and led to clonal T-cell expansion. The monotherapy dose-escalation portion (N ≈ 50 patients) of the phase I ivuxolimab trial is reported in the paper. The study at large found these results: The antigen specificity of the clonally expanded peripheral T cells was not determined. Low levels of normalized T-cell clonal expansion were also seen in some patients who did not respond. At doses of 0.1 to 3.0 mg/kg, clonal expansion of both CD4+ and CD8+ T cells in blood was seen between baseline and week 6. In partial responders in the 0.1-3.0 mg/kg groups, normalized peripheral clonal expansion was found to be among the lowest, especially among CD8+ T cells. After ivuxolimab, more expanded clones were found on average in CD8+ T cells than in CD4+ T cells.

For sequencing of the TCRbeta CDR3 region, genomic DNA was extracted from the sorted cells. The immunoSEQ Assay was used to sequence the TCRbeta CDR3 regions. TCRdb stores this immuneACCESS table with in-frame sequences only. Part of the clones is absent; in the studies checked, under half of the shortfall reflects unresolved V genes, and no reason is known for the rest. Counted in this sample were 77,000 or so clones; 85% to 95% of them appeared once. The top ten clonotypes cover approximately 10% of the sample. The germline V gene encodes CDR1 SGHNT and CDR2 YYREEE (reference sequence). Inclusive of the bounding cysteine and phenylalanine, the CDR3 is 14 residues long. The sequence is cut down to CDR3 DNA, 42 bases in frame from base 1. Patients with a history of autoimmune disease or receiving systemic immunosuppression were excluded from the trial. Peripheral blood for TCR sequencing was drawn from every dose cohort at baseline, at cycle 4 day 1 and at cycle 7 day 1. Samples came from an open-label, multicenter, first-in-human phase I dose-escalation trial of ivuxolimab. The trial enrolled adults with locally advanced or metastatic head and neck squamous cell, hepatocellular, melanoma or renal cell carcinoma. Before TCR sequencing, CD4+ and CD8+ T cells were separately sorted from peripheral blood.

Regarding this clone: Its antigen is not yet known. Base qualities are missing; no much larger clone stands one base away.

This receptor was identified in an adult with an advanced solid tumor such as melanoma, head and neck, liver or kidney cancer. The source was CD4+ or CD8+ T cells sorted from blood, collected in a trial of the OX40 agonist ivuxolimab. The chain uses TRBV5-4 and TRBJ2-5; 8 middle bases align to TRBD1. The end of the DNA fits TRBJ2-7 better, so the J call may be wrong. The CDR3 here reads CASSPGTGSYEQYF. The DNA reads TGTGCCAGCAGCCCGGGGACAGGCTCCTACGAGCAGTACTTC.